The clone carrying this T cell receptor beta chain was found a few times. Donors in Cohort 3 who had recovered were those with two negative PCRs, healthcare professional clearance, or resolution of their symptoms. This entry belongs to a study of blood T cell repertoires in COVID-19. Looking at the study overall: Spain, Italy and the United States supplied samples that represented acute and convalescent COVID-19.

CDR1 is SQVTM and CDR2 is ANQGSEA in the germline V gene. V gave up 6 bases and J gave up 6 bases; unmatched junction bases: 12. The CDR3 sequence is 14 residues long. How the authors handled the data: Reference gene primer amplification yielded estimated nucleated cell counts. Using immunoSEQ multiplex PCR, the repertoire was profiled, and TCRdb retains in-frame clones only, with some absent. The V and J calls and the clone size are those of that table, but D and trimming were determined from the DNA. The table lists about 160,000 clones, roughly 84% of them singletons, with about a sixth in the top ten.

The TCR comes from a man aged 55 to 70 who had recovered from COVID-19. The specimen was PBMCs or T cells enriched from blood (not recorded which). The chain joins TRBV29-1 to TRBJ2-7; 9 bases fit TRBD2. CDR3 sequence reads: CSVKVAGVSGEQYF. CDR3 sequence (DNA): TGCAGCGTAAAAGTAGCGGGAGTTTCGGGCGAGCAGTACTTC.